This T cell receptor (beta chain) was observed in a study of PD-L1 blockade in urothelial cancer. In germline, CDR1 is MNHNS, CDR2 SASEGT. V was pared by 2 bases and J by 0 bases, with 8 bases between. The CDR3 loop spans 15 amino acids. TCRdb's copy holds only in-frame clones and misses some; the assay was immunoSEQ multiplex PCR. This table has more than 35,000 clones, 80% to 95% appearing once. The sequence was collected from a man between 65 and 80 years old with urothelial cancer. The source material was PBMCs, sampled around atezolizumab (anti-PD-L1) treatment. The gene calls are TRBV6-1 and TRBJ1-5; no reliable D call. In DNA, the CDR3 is TGTGCCAGCAGTGAACGCAGGTTTAGCAATCAGCCCCAGCATTTT. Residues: CASSERRFSNQPQHF.